Following are 19 T cell receptor beta chains from one sample sequenced in a study of blood T cell repertoires in COVID-19. Sequencing was performed with immunoSEQ multiplex PCR; in TCRdb, only in-frame clones are kept and a portion is missing. Here the sample spans tens of thousands of clones, 80% to 90% being singletons. The sequenced sample was PBMCs or T cells enriched from blood (not recorded which). The receptors originated from a woman aged 40 to 49 with acute COVID-19.

This clone was counted a few times. V is TRBV7-6 and J is TRBJ1-5; TRBD1 agrees at 10 bases. Germline CDR1 SGHVS, CDR2 FNYEAQ. V gave up 4 bases and J gave up 7 bases; unmatched junction bases: 4. CDR3 length equals 14 residues. CDR3 in DNA: TGTGCCAGCAGCTCGGGACAGGGGAACCAGCCCCAGCATTTT. This encodes CASSSGQGNQPQHF. Complete variable domain (other parts from reference TRBV7-6 and TRBJ1-5): GAGVSQSPRYKVTKRGQDVALRCDPISGHVSLYWYRQALGQGPEFLTYFNYEAQQDKSGLPNDRFSAERPEGSISTLTIQRTEQRDSAMYRCASSSGQGNQPQHFGDGTRLSIL.

V gene TRBV5-1 combines with J gene TRBJ2-1; 8 positions agree with TRBD1. The germline gives CDR1 SGHRS, CDR2 YFSETQ. Trimming at V came to 5 bases and at J to 6 bases, leaving 10 bases not matched to a gene. The CDR3 runs 15 residues. The CDR3 protein is CASSGSQGAFNEQFF. DNA for the CDR3: TGCGCCAGCAGTGGTTCCCAGGGGGCGTTCAATGAGCAGTTCTTC.

The chain has TRBV18 and TRBJ1-5, with 7 bases lining up with TRBD1. The ends lost 1 base at V and 4 bases at J; junction bases unmatched: 7. This CDR3 has 16 amino acids. Germline CDR1 and CDR2: KGHSH and LQKENI. The CDR3 coding sequence is TGTGCCAGCTCACCACGGGGGACAGTCCCAAATCAGCCCCAGCATTTT. Its translation is CASSPRGTVPNQPQHF.

Note on this clone: Other DNA sequences in the same sample also yield this CDR3. The rearrangement uses TRBV11-2 and TRBJ1-5, with D unresolved. The germline V and J ends were trimmed by 2 bases and 3 bases, with 8 bases remaining between them. Germline V gene sequence: CDR1 SGHAT, CDR2 FQNNGV. CDR3 size: 14 residues. CDR3 loop: CASSLSSSNQPQHF. For the CDR3, the DNA is TGTGCCAGCAGCTTAAGTAGTTCCAATCAGCCCCAGCATTTT.

The chain has TRBV9 and TRBJ2-3, with TRBD2 matching over 10 bases. The CDR3 is 18 amino acids. With V trimmed by 4 bases and J by 4 bases, 15 bases remained unmatched. Looked up from germline, CDR1 is SGDLS and CDR2 is YYNGEE. CDR3 DNA: TGTGCCAGCAGCTTCTCCCCGAAAGCTAGCGGGAGAGCAGATACGCAGTATTTT. As protein: CASSFSPKASGRADTQYF.

The chain combines TRBV18 with TRBJ2-3; 11 bases align to TRBD2. Germline CDR1 is KGHSH and CDR2 is LQKENI. The V gene end was trimmed by 4 bases and the J gene end by 4 bases; junction bases not matched to a gene: 1. There are 14 residues in the CDR3. The CDR3 spells CASSLAGGPDTQYF. The CDR3 coding sequence is TGTGCCAGCTCACTAGCGGGGGGGCCAGATACGCAGTATTTT.

This clone was seen a single time. The J gene is TRBJ2-7, the V gene TRBV7-9, with 12 bases identical to TRBD2. V lost 1 base to trimming and J lost 2 bases; unmatched junction nucleotides: 6. Looked up from germline, CDR1 is SEHNR and CDR2 is FQNEAQ (reference sequence). CDR3 length: 17 residues. CDR3 nucleotides: TGTGCCAGCAGCTTAGGACTAGCGGGAGAATCTCCCTACGAGCAGTACTTC. Translating gives CASSLGLAGESPYEQYF.

The chain uses TRBV28 and TRBJ2-5; 11 nucleotides match TRBD2. Per the germline V gene, CDR1 is MDHEN and CDR2 is SYDVKM. The CDR3 extends over 18 amino acids. The V segment lost 2 bases and the J segment 5 bases; nucleotides outside the gene matches: 13. The CDR3 DNA follows: TGTGCCAGCAGTTTACAGAAGGGTAGCGGGAGGGCCAGTGAGACCCAGTACTTC. Residues: CASSLQKGSGRASETQYF.

The chain recombines TRBV6-2 or TRBV6-3 with TRBJ1-1, with D unclear. The CDR3 is made up of 14 amino acids. In germline, CDR1 is MNHEY, CDR2 SVGEGT. Deletions cut 1 base from V and 4 bases from J, with 10 bases between. CDR3 amino acids: CASSYLVASTEAFF. The CDR3 DNA reads TGTGCCAGCAGTTACTTAGTAGCTTCCACTGAAGCTTTCTTT.

The chain carries TRBV5-6 and TRBJ1-4; 7 bases align to TRBD1. Germline CDR1 is SGHDT and CDR2 is YYEEEE. Trimming cost V 1 base and J 5 bases; bases outside gene matches: 8. The length of the CDR3 is 16 residues. CDR3 in DNA: TGTGCCAGCAGCTTGACAGGGGAGGATGCGAATGAAAAACTGTTTTTT. It yields the protein CASSLTGEDANEKLFF.

V gene TRBV7-3 combines with J gene TRBJ2-1; 9 bases match TRBD2. The CDR3 consists of 15 residues. Germline V lookup: CDR1 SGHTA, CDR2 FQGTGA. The V and J ends lost 5 bases and 9 bases, in that order; junction bases with no gene match: 11. CDR3 in amino acids: CASSPIAGAGFEQFF. The CDR3 DNA is TGTGCCAGCAGCCCAATAGCGGGAGCGGGCTTTGAGCAGTTCTTC.

The gene calls are TRBV6-1 and TRBJ1-3, with D tentatively TRBD1 (6 bases). The CDR3 runs to 13 residues. The V gene's germline CDR1 is MNHNS and CDR2 SASEGT. V was clipped by 2 bases and J by 9 bases, with 11 bases between them. Here the CDR3 reads CASSETGIGTIYF. The CDR3 nucleotides are TGTGCCAGCAGTGAAACAGGGATCGGCACCATATATTTT.

This chain joins TRBV9 and TRBJ1-1; no firm D call. The germline gives CDR1 SGDLS, CDR2 YYNGEE. The CDR3 length is 14 residues. V was pared by 0 bases and J by 4 bases, with 10 bases between. Here the CDR3 reads CASSVDVGVTEAFF. CDR3 sequence (DNA): TGTGCCAGCAGCGTAGATGTGGGCGTCACTGAAGCTTTCTTT.

This chain uses TRBV7-2 with TRBJ2-1, with TRBD2 identical over 8 bases. Germline V lookup: CDR1 SGHTA, CDR2 FQGNSA. The V segment lost 6 bases and the J segment 7 bases; nucleotides outside the gene matches: 11. The CDR3 runs to 15 residues. CDR3 sequence (DNA): TGTGCCAGCAGTTATGGGGGACTAGGGACAAATGAGCAGTTCTTC. Translation: CASSYGGLGTNEQFF.

The chain is built from TRBV28 and TRBJ1-5; tentatively, D is TRBD1 (6 bases). V was trimmed by 4 bases and J by 10 bases, leaving 20 bases between them. The germline V gene encodes CDR1 MDHEN and CDR2 SYDVKM. The CDR3 runs to 15 residues. CDR3 DNA: TGTGCCAGCAGTTCAACCTTCCCGGGGGGCGATCCCCAGCATTTT. Its protein is CASSSTFPGGDPQHF.

The gene calls are TRBV6-6 and TRBJ1-6, with TRBD1 matching 8 bases. CDR3 length: 14 residues. The V and J ends lost 6 bases and 10 bases, in that order; junction bases with no gene match: 8. Germline loops: CDR1 MNHNY, CDR2 SVGAGI (reference sequence). The CDR3 DNA reads TGTGCCAGCAGCCAGGACAGGGAGGAATCACCCCTCCACTTT. This encodes CASSQDREESPLHF.

This chain links TRBV14 with TRBJ2-7, with D perhaps TRBD1 (5 bases). CDR1 is SGHDN and CDR2 is FVKESK in the germline V gene. The germline V and J ends were trimmed by 1 base and 2 bases, with 12 bases remaining between them. The CDR3 length is 15 residues. The CDR3 loop reads CASSQGIGVTYEQYF. The CDR3 DNA follows: TGTGCCAGCAGCCAAGGCATAGGGGTAACCTACGAGCAGTACTTC.

The chain has TRBV2 and TRBJ2-2, with D perhaps TRBD1 (6 bases). V dropped 6 bases and J dropped 6 bases, with 14 bases sitting between them. Germline CDR1 and CDR2: SNHLY and FYNNEI. There are 14 residues in the CDR3. CDR3 region: CASSPDSLPGELFF. The CDR3 nucleotides are TGTGCCAGCAGCCCGGACAGTTTGCCCGGGGAGCTGTTTTTT.

The chain employs TRBV24-1 and TRBJ1-2; no clear D. Between the trimmed V and J ends, which lost 4 bases and 4 bases, there was a span of 9 bases. The CDR3 has 13 residues. Germline assignment: CDR1 KGHDR and CDR2 SFDVKD. The CDR3 DNA sequence: TGTGCCACCAGTGAAGCCGTTGGCTATGGCTACACCTTC. Protein: CATSEAVGYGYTF.